The 27 T cell receptor beta chains below come from one sample, sequenced in a study of T cells in localized non-small cell lung cancer. Sequenced by immunoSEQ multiplex PCR; TCRdb stores in-frame clones only, minus some. The data show more than 9,000 clones, roughly 77% seen once. The sequencing here drew on peripheral blood, taken before any cancer treatment. The receptors originated from a male donor aged 60 or older with stage I lung adenocarcinoma.

This chain uses TRBV7-9 with TRBJ2-3; D unresolved. Trimming pared 0 bases from V and 3 bases from J, leaving 10 bases between. The CDR3 is made up of 15 amino acids. Germline V gives CDR1 SEHNR, CDR2 FQNEAQ (reference sequence). CDR3 amino acids: CASSLASLRTDTQYF. The CDR3 nucleotides read TGTGCCAGCAGCTTAGCGTCCCTTAGAACAGATACGCAGTATTTT. Drawing the rest from reference TRBV7-9 and TRBJ2-3, the complete variable domain is DTGVSQNPRHKITKRGQNVTFRCDPISEHNRLYWYRQTLGQGPEFLTYFQNEAQLEKSRLLSDRFSAERPKGSFSTLEIQRTEQGDSAMYLCASSLASLRTDTQYFGPGTRLTVL.

This clone appeared a few times. V is TRBV6-1 and J is TRBJ1-2; D call uncertain. This CDR3 comprises 12 residues. Trimming took off 4 bases at V and 5 bases at J, with 8 bases between the two ends. Germline-derived CDR1 and CDR2 are MNHNS and SASEGT. As DNA, the CDR3 is TGTGCCAGCAGTGGTCAGGAATATGGCTACACCTTC. Its protein product is CASSGQEYGYTF.

The chain uses TRBV15 and TRBJ2-5, with 7 bases fitting TRBD1. The junction had 6 bases not matched to a gene; V was cut back by 0 bases and J by 5 bases. The CDR3 consists of 15 residues. CDR1 is LNHNV, CDR2 YYDKDF, per germline (reference sequence). The DNA of the CDR3 is TGTGCCACCAGCAGAGATAAGGGGGCAGAGGAGACCCAGTACTTC. It encodes CATSRDKGAEETQYF.

The CDR3 loop reads CASSSYGGNSPLHF. The CDR3 coding sequence is TGTGCCAGCAGCTCGTATGGCGGGAATTCACCCCTCCACTTT. The genes are TRBV5-5 and TRBJ1-6; D is undetermined. The CDR3 length is 14 residues. CDR1 SGHKS and CDR2 YYEKEE come from the germline V gene (reference sequence). V lost 3 bases, J lost 7 bases, and 11 bases lay in between.

This CDR3 is CASSRLAGEKSWFF. The CDR3 bases are TGTGCCAGCAGTCGACTAGCGGGGGAAAAGAGCTGGTTCTTC. The chain combines TRBV6-5 with TRBJ2-1; 12 bases agree with TRBD2. The CDR3 length is 14 residues. From germline, CDR1 is MNHEY and CDR2 SVGAGI. V lost 5 bases to trimming and J lost 15 bases; unmatched junction nucleotides: 11.

The chain couples TRBV18 to TRBJ1-4; 7 nucleotides align to TRBD1. Looked up from germline, CDR1 is KGHSH and CDR2 is LQKENI. Trimming at V came to 0 bases and at J to 7 bases, leaving 5 bases not matched to a gene. This CDR3 is built from 15 residues. The CDR3 nucleotides read TGTGCCAGCTCACCACCGGGACAGCTAGCTGAAAAACTGTTTTTT. It translates to CASSPPGQLAEKLFF.

CDR3 loop: CASRPDRRGEKLFF. For the CDR3, the DNA is TGTGCCAGCAGACCGGACAGGAGAGGGGAAAAACTGTTTTTT. This sequence joins TRBV6-1 and TRBJ1-4; TRBD1 agrees at 7 bases. The V gene's germline CDR1 is MNHNS and CDR2 SASEGT. Losses at the gene ends were 6 bases for V and 8 bases for J; bases not matched to a gene: 9. The CDR3 covers 14 residues.

The rearrangement joins TRBV5-1 to TRBJ1-3; D might be TRBD1 (6 bases). CDR1 SGHRS and CDR2 YFSETQ come from the germline V gene. V was clipped by 0 bases and J by 0 bases, with 7 bases between them. The CDR3 is 15 residues long. The CDR3 reads CASSLGQVSGNTIYF. The CDR3 coding sequence is TGCGCCAGCAGCTTGGGACAGGTCTCTGGAAACACCATATATTTT.

V and J are TRBV13 and TRBJ2-2; D call uncertain. Trimming took 5 bases from V and 1 from J, leaving 5 bases between them. CDR1 is PRHDT, CDR2 FYEKMQ, per germline (reference sequence). The CDR3 is 13 amino acids. CDR3 sequence (DNA): TGTGCCAGCAGCCGTCAGAACACCGGGGAGCTGTTTTTT. It encodes CASSRQNTGELFF.

The genes are TRBV7-6 and TRBJ2-7; D unclear. The V gene's germline CDR1 is SGHVS and CDR2 FNYEAQ. The CDR3 has 13 amino acids. V gave up 5 bases and J gave up 5 bases, with 13 bases separating them. This chain's CDR3 is CASSPPLGHEQYF. Here the CDR3 DNA reads TGTGCCAGCAGCCCACCCCTAGGGCACGAGCAGTACTTC.

The V gene is TRBV5-4, the J gene TRBJ2-5, with 8 positions matching TRBD2. The CDR3 contains 15 residues. V lost 4 bases and J lost 1; bases outside the gene matches: 6. Germline-derived CDR1 and CDR2 are SGHNT and YYREEE (reference sequence). The CDR3 region is CASSPGGVGQETQYF. CDR3 sequence (DNA): TGTGCCAGCAGCCCGGGAGGGGTCGGCCAAGAGACCCAGTACTTC.

V is TRBV5-6 and J is TRBJ1-1; D may be TRBD1 (6 bases). V lost 4 bases and J lost 5, with 15 bases in between. Germline assignment: CDR1 SGHDT and CDR2 YYEEEE. The CDR3 runs 14 residues. The DNA for the CDR3 is TGTGCCAGCAGCGGGCGGCAGGGGAGGACTGAAGCTTTCTTT. Translated: CASSGRQGRTEAFF.

The chain links TRBV5-1 to TRBJ2-1, with D possibly being TRBD1 (5 bases). The CDR3 totals 15 residues. The V and J ends lost 1 base and 1 base respectively, with 9 bases between them. Germline V CDR1 and CDR2: SGHRS, YFSETQ. The CDR3 region is CASSLLGQSYNEQFF. The CDR3 bases are TGCGCCAGCAGCTTGTTAGGACAATCCTACAATGAGCAGTTCTTC.

This rearrangement joins TRBV7-2 to TRBJ1-4; D not certain. The CDR3 has 15 residues. Germline-derived CDR1 and CDR2 are SGHTA and FQGNSA. Deletions cut 4 bases from V and 5 bases from J, with 14 bases between. The CDR3: CASSSGDWTNEKLFF. In DNA form, the CDR3 reads TGTGCCAGCAGCTCCGGAGATTGGACGAATGAAAAACTGTTTTTT. The full variable domain, rest sourced from reference TRBV7-2 and TRBJ1-4, is GAGVSQSPSNKVTEKGKDVELRCDPISGHTALYWYRQSLGQGLEFLIYFQGNSAPDKSGLPSDRFSAERTGGSVSTLTIQRTQQEDSAVYLCASSSGDWTNEKLFFGSGTQLSVL.

The chain recombines TRBV6-5 with TRBJ1-2; 7 positions agree with TRBD1. The CDR3 sequence is 15 residues long. The V segment lost 7 bases and the J segment 4 bases; nucleotides outside the gene matches: 12. Germline V gene data show CDR1 as MNHEY and CDR2 as SVGAGI. CDR3 loop: CASTPATGTVYGYTF. In DNA form, the CDR3 reads TGTGCCAGCACCCCCGCCACCGGGACAGTCTATGGCTACACCTTC.

This clone is a singleton in its sample. V is TRBV9 and J is TRBJ2-3; perhaps TRBD2 as D (5 bases). The V end was cut by 0 bases, the J end by 0 bases, with 11 bases between. The germline gives CDR1 SGDLS, CDR2 YYNGEE. This CDR3 region has 16 residues. The CDR3 reads CASSVAARLSTDTQYF. Written as DNA, the CDR3 is TGTGCCAGCAGCGTAGCTGCCAGACTAAGCACAGATACGCAGTATTTT.

The chain couples TRBV19 to TRBJ1-1; D possibly corresponds to TRBD1 (6 bases). Deletions cut 2 bases from V and 0 bases from J, with 7 bases between. The CDR3 sequence is 14 residues long. CDR1 and CDR2 from the germline V gene are LNHDA and SQIVND (reference sequence). The CDR3, as DNA: TGTGCCAGTAGTATAAGGGGGTTGAACACTGAAGCTTTCTTT. This gives the protein CASSIRGLNTEAFF.

The gene calls are TRBV2 and TRBJ2-7; 9 bases line up with TRBD1. CDR1 is SNHLY, CDR2 FYNNEI, per germline. This CDR3 contains 15 residues. After removal of 6 bases from V and 7 bases from J, the junction contained 13 bases not matched to a gene. CDR3 sequence reads: CASRGTGTGSGEQYF. The CDR3 coding sequence is TGTGCCAGCAGGGGAACCGGGACAGGGTCGGGGGAGCAGTACTTC.

V usage is TRBV5-1 and J usage is TRBJ2-7; 10 bases agree with TRBD2. Germline CDR1 SGHRS, CDR2 YFSETQ. J gave up 2 bases and V 4 bases, and 12 bases lay outside the gene matches. This CDR3 is built from 17 residues. CDR3 amino acids: CASSRSGGPLLTYEQYF. Here the CDR3 DNA reads TGCGCCAGCAGCCGTAGCGGGGGGCCCCTCCTTACCTACGAGCAGTACTTC.

The chain employs TRBV14 and TRBJ1-2, with 11 bases fitting TRBD1. The V segment lost 10 bases and the J segment 8 bases; nucleotides outside the gene matches: 6. This CDR3 has 12 residues. Germline V CDR1 and CDR2: SGHDN, FVKESK. This CDR3 is CATGQGAGGYTF. For the CDR3, the DNA is TGTGCCACCGGACAGGGGGCGGGAGGCTACACCTTC.

This sequence joins TRBV15 and TRBJ1-3; no firm D call. The CDR3 sequence is 13 residues long. V was pared by 6 bases and J by 0 bases, with 6 bases between. Germline lookup yields CDR1 LNHNV and CDR2 YYDKDF (reference sequence). The CDR3 region is CATRGFSGNTIYF. The DNA of the CDR3 is TGTGCCACCAGGGGATTCTCTGGAAACACCATATATTTT.

CDR3 sequence: CASSKGQGMWTNTEAFF. In DNA, the CDR3 is TGTGCCAGCAGCAAAGGACAGGGGATGTGGACGAACACTGAAGCTTTCTTT. V is TRBV7-6 and J is TRBJ1-1; 9 nucleotides agree with TRBD1. CDR3 length: 17 residues. Germline-derived CDR1 and CDR2 are SGHVS and FNYEAQ. V was clipped by 5 bases and J by 1 base; unmatched bases: 11.

The gene calls are TRBV2 and TRBJ2-3; 11 positions agree with TRBD1. The V and J ends lost 4 bases and 5 bases, in that order; junction bases with no gene match: 5. Germline CDR1 and CDR2: SNHLY and FYNNEI. The CDR3 extends over 15 amino acids. In nucleotides, the CDR3 is TGTGCCAGCAGTGGCGGACAGGGGGCAGGAGATACGCAGTATTTT. It translates to CASSGGQGAGDTQYF.

There are a few counts of this clone. The V and J genes are TRBV6-5 and TRBJ2-7; unclear D gene. The germline V and J ends were trimmed by 2 bases and 2 bases, with 4 bases remaining between them. The CDR3 is 12 residues long. The germline CDR1 and CDR2 sequences are MNHEY and SVGAGI. The CDR3 DNA reads TGTGCCAGCAGTTACCCAACCTACGAGCAGTACTTC. It translates to CASSYPTYEQYF.

V usage is TRBV5-6 and J usage is TRBJ1-2; D remains ambiguous. V lost 1 base and J lost 1, with 11 bases in between. CDR3 length: 15 amino acids. The germline V gene has CDR1 SGHDT and CDR2 YYEEEE. CDR3 sequence: CASSLFSANNYGYTF. CDR3 nucleotide sequence: TGTGCCAGCAGCTTGTTTTCAGCTAATAACTATGGCTACACCTTC.

Only one count was recorded for this clone. This chain joins TRBV9 and TRBJ2-2; D possibly corresponds to TRBD2 (5 bases). Per germline, CDR1 SGDLS and CDR2 YYNGEE. There are 15 residues in the CDR3. The V end lost 2 bases, the J end lost 1 base, and 9 bases lay between the germline ends. CDR3 sequence: CASSVVEGNTGELFF. CDR3 bases: TGTGCCAGCAGCGTTGTTGAGGGGAACACCGGGGAGCTGTTTTTT.

The gene calls are TRBV7-8 and TRBJ1-4; possible D gene TRBD1, 5 bases. The CDR3 has 14 amino acids. V gave up 0 bases and J gave up 8 bases, with 10 bases separating them. Germline CDR1 is SGHVS and CDR2 is FQNEAQ. CDR3 DNA: TGTGCCAGCAGCTTAGCGGGGACGTACGAAAAACTGTTTTTT. This translates into CASSLAGTYEKLFF.